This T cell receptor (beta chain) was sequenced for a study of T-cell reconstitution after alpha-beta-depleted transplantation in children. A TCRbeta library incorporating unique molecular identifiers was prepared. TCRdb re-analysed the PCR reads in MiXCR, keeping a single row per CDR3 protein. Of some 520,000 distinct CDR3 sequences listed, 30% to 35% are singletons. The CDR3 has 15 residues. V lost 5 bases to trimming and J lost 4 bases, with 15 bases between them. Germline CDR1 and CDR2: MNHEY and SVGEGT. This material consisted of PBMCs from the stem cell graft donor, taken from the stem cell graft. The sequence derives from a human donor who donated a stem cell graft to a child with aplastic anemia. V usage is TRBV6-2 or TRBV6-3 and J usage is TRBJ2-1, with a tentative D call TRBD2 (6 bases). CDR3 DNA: TGTGCCAGCAGTAGTCGAGGACGGGAGTACAATGAGCAGTTCTTC. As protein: CASSSRGREYNEQFF.